The 8 T cell receptor beta chains in this list originate from one sample, sequenced in a study of blood T cell repertoires in COVID-19. Clones were read by immunoSEQ multiplex PCR, and TCRdb kept only the in-frame ones, dropping some. The sample has some 140,000 clones; about three quarters are singletons. Sequenced input: peripheral blood. The origin of the receptors is a man of 80 years or more with acute or convalescent COVID-19.

The V gene is TRBV7-3, the J gene TRBJ2-5, with 8 bases aligning to TRBD2. Germline values: CDR1 SGHTA, CDR2 FQGTGA. V lost 5 bases, J lost 3 bases, and 8 bases stayed unmatched. The CDR3 totals 15 residues. The CDR3 region has the DNA TGTGCCAGCAGCCCCCGGGGGGGAGTAGAAGAGACCCAGTACTTC. Translated, it gives CASSPRGGVEETQYF.

The chain employs TRBV27 and TRBJ2-1; 11 nucleotides agree with TRBD2. The V gene end was trimmed by 6 bases and the J gene end by 2 bases; junction bases not matched to a gene: 6. CDR3 length: 16 residues. Germline V lookup: CDR1 MNHEY, CDR2 SMNVEV (reference sequence). The DNA of the CDR3 is TGTGCCAGCAGGCCCTTAGCGGGGGGGACCTACAATGAGCAGTTCTTC. It is translated as CASRPLAGGTYNEQFF.

This clone was seen a few times. V gene TRBV6-6 combines with J gene TRBJ1-3; 8 bases fit TRBD1. Trimming removed 1 base from V and 4 bases from J; junction bases left unmatched: 6. The germline V gene has CDR1 MNHNY and CDR2 SVGAGI (reference sequence). The CDR3 is made up of 16 amino acids. The DNA of the CDR3 is TGTGCCAGCAGTTACTGGGACAGGTCCAGGGGAAACACCATATATTTT. As protein: CASSYWDRSRGNTIYF.

V usage is TRBV3-1 (or the pseudogene TRBV3-2) and J usage is TRBJ1-1; D is undetermined. The CDR3 runs 12 residues. Germline V gives CDR1 LGHDT, CDR2 YNNKEL (reference sequence). V dropped 1 base and J dropped 6 bases, with 6 bases sitting between them. Here the CDR3 DNA reads TGTGCCAGCAGCCAAGCAGCGGCTGAAGCTTTCTTT. This encodes CASSQAAAEAFF.

The gene calls are TRBV6-6 and TRBJ1-2, with D unresolved. Trimming removed 4 bases from V and 1 base from J, with 16 bases in between. The CDR3 is 16 residues long. In germline, CDR1 is MNHNY, CDR2 SVGAGI (reference sequence). The CDR3 bases are TGTGCCAGCAGTTCGGGGATGGGGTGGGTTAACTATGGCTACACCTTC. This encodes CASSSGMGWVNYGYTF.

The J gene is TRBJ2-1, the V gene TRBV3-1 (or the pseudogene TRBV3-2); 7 bases agree with TRBD2. The ends lost 1 base at V and 1 base at J; junction bases unmatched: 1. CDR1 LGHDT and CDR2 YNNKEL come from the germline V gene (reference sequence). This CDR3 has 15 amino acids. The CDR3 coding sequence is TGTGCCAGCAGCCAAGGGCGGGAGTCCTACAATGAGCAGTTCTTC. Translating it yields CASSQGRESYNEQFF.

This clone was counted a single time. The V call is TRBV5-1, the J call TRBJ2-3; 9 nucleotides line up with TRBD2. J lost 2 bases, V lost 4 bases, and 5 bases had no gene match. This CDR3 has 15 residues. Germline CDR1 reads SGHRS; CDR2 reads YFSETQ. In DNA form, the CDR3 reads TGCGCCAGCAGCGCTCCTAGCGGGAACACAGATACGCAGTATTTT. This translates into CASSAPSGNTDTQYF.

The chain uses TRBV5-1 and TRBJ2-1; 9 bases map to TRBD2. J lost 8 bases, V lost 3 bases, and 12 bases had no gene match. CDR3 size: 16 residues. Germline V gene data show CDR1 as SGHRS and CDR2 as YFSETQ. The CDR3 DNA reads as TGCGCCAGCAGCTCGCTGGTTAGCGGGGGAAGTGATGAGCAGTTCTTC. It encodes CASSSLVSGGSDEQFF. Full variable domain (remainder filled in from reference TRBV5-1 and TRBJ2-1): KAGVTQTPRYLIKTRGQQVTLSCSPISGHRSVSWYQQTPGQGLQFLFEYFSETQRNKGNFPGRFSGRQFSNSRSEMNVSTLELGDSALYLCASSSLVSGGSDEQFFGPGTRLTVL.